This TCR beta chain was sequenced for a study of blood T cell repertoires in COVID-19. This table comes from immunoSEQ multiplex PCR, and its TCRdb copy is limited to in-frame clones, with some not included. The table has approximately 92,000 clones, around 80% seen once; the top ten hold about 8.7%. CDR1 and CDR2 (germline): GTSNPN, SVGIG (reference sequence). The CDR3 totals 11 residues. Trimming left V 6 bases short and J 3 bases short, with 8 bases between. The material sequenced was peripheral blood. The clonotype was recovered from a man over 45 who had recovered from COVID-19. J is TRBJ1-2 and V is TRBV30; D unresolved. CDR3 bases: TGTGCCTGCAAAGAGGACTATGGCTACACCTTC. This encodes CACKEDYGYTF.